The present TCR beta chain was sequenced within a study of blood T cells in healthy people across ages. Whole-study context: Through template switching, about one barcoded beta molecule was captured per two T cells, as measured in model experiments.

The study recruited healthy Caucasian donors from Russia who were aged about 6 to 95. Roughly 9.8 milliliters of peripheral blood were drawn from each donor. A J-beta primer mix and a sample-barcoded 5' primer were used in a second PCR of about 7 to 12 cycles. A minimum of 2.5 million CDR3-containing paired-end reads was obtained for each sample. One entry per CDR3 protein, called by TCRdb with MiXCR from the 5' RACE reads. The repertoire includes roughly 1,300,000 distinct CDR3 sequences, around 59% of them detected once, and approximately 7% sits in the top ten. The CDR3 is 15 amino acids. Germline loops: CDR1 KGHSH, CDR2 LQKENI. The V gene end was trimmed by 3 bases and the J gene end by 2 bases; junction bases not matched to a gene: 6.

The chain has TRBV18 and TRBJ1-1, with TRBD1 matching 7 bases. This receptor was identified in a man aged 18-30 years in good health. The sample comprised blood. For the CDR3, the DNA is TGTGCCAGCTCACCTGACAGGGTGGCAAACACTGAAGCTTTCTTT. It is translated as CASSPDRVANTEAFF. Supplemented by reference TRBV18 and TRBJ1-1, the full variable domain reads NAGVMQNPRHLVRRRGQEARLRCSPMKGHSHVYWYRQLPEEGLKFMVYLQKENIIDESGMPKERFSAEFPKEGPSILRIQQVVRGDSAAYFCASSPDRVANTEAFFGQGTRLTVV.